This entry lists 6 T cell receptor beta chains sequenced from one sample in a study of T cells after yellow fever vaccination. MiXCR, applied by TCRdb to the 5' RACE reads, yields one record per CDR3 protein. In the table there are some 300,000 distinct CDR3 sequences, approximately 10% of which are singletons. The sequencing here drew on CD4+ T cells sorted from PBMCs, taken 5 days after the yellow fever booster vaccination. These receptors were obtained from a man aged 18 to 29 who received the YFV17D yellow fever vaccine.

The sample holds many counts of this clonotype. This chain joins TRBV5-1 and TRBJ1-4; 9 bases match TRBD1. The CDR3 has 14 amino acids. From germline, CDR1 is SGHRS and CDR2 YFSETQ. J was trimmed by 7 bases and V by 5 bases; bases with no gene match: 6. CDR3 in amino acids: CASRTQTGGEKLFF. DNA of the CDR3: TGCGCCAGCAGGACCCAGACAGGGGGTGAAAAACTGTTTTTT.

J is TRBJ2-3 and V is TRBV27; perhaps TRBD1 as D (5 bases). This CDR3 has 14 amino acids. The germline gives CDR1 MNHEY, CDR2 SMNVEV (reference sequence). The V end lost 3 bases, the J end lost 5 bases, and 12 bases lay between the germline ends. The CDR3 is CASSFGRVGDTQYF. The CDR3 nucleotides read TGTGCCAGCAGTTTTGGCAGGGTGGGAGATACGCAGTATTTT.

This clonotype came up a few times. The rearrangement joins TRBV11-2 to TRBJ1-4; no reliable D call. CDR1 and CDR2 from the germline V gene are SGHAT and FQNNGV. V lost 5 bases and J lost 8, with 12 bases in between. CDR3 length: 13 residues. DNA of the CDR3: TGTGCCAGCAGCCTCCTCGACACGGAAAAACTGTTTTTT. Encoded protein: CASSLLDTEKLFF.

This clonotype was detected a few times. Here the CDR3 DNA reads TGCGCCAGCAGCCCAGGGGGCTGGGACACCGGGGAGCTGTTTTTT. This codes for CASSPGGWDTGELFF. The chain recombines TRBV5-1 with TRBJ2-2; TRBD1 agrees at 8 bases. V dropped 4 bases and J dropped 3; count of bases not matched to a gene: 5. The CDR3 contains 15 residues. Germline V lookup: CDR1 SGHRS, CDR2 YFSETQ.

This clonotype was seen ten or more times. J is TRBJ2-4 and V is TRBV7-7; D is perhaps TRBD1 or TRBD2 (5 bases each). The CDR3 extends over 17 amino acids. Germline V lookup: CDR1 SSHAT, CDR2 FNYEAQ (reference sequence). Between the trimmed V and J ends, which lost 4 bases and 0 bases, there was a span of 16 bases. The CDR3 DNA sequence: TGTGCCAGCAGCTCATTGGGACCCAAGGTAGCCAAAAACATTCAGTACTTC. It translates to CASSSLGPKVAKNIQYF.

The table lists this clonotype with a few counts. This chain links TRBV20-1 with TRBJ2-5, with D unclear. The CDR3 sequence is 11 residues long. Looked up from germline, CDR1 is DFQATT and CDR2 is SNEGSKA (reference sequence). V shed 8 bases and J shed 6 bases, with 13 bases lying between them. The CDR3 nucleotides read TGCAGTAAAGGCCACGGAAAGACCCAGTACTTC. Encoded protein: CSKGHGKTQYF.